This T cell receptor (beta chain) was profiled in a study of blood T cell repertoires in COVID-19 (dated by TCRdb to about 2020). A note on the overall study: Samples covering the acute and convalescent phases of COVID-19 were provided by collaborators in the United States, Italy and Spain. The material from the prospective study consisted of cDNA or gDNA derived from T cells, B-cell-depleted T cells, or PBMCs. Deeply sampled blood TCRbeta repertoires from subjects exposed to, actively infected with, or recovered from COVID-19 were included in the dataset. A freely available public database, intended as a resource for researchers studying the immune response to SARS-CoV-2, is where the repertoires were released. The samples were drawn from the first 160 participants of the ongoing ImmuneRACE study and from over 950 subjects provided by 6 global collaborators. Nearly every sample came with metadata listing a de-identified subject ID, COVID-19 status, age in years and sex. HLA class I and class II types, where available, came from metadata supplied by the sample provider rather than from assay-based typing. General conclusions and limits of the study: The amount of clinical and demographic metadata varied by source and participant and was provided uncurated.

Comment on this clone: Its antigen target is currently unknown. The record has no base qualities; no much larger clone is one base away.

The germline V gene encodes CDR1 LNHDA and CDR2 SQIVND (reference sequence). V is reduced by 3 bases and J by 5 bases, leaving a spacing of 14 bases between them. The CDR3 has 16 amino acids, counting the end cysteine and phenylalanine. Only the CDR3 portion is preserved as DNA: 48 bases, with reading frame beginning at the first base. TCRbeta CDR3 regions were amplified from genomic DNA by means of the immunoSEQ Assay, a bias-controlled multiplex PCR. The authors' pipeline ran thus. The number of nucleated cells in each sample was estimated from the amplification of reference gene primers within the assay. To quantify the absolute abundance of each unique TCRbeta CDR3 rearrangement, sequence reads were collapsed and filtered. For each sample, productive Simpson clonality was calculated as the square root of Simpson's diversity index across productive rearrangements. TCRdb mirrors the immuneACCESS table, restricted to in-frame sequences. Some clones are absent from its copies; in checked studies, under half trace to an unresolved V gene, and the reason for the others is unknown. Clonal size and the V and J genes are those of that table, whereas D and trimming came from the DNA. Across this sample there are approximately 290,000 clones, with roughly 90% seen only once. The biggest ten clones account for roughly 11% of the sample.

One collaborating source in Seattle enrolled patients during active infection and followed them longitudinally through the course of disease. Each collaborating institution followed its own protocols to collect whole blood in K2EDTA tubes. Collaborator samples were shipped for TCRbeta analysis as frozen whole blood, isolated PBMCs, or DNA extracted from either sample type. Material for sequencing was peripheral blood. This TCR was recovered from a woman in her 30s with COVID-19, enrolled during active disease. The sequence joins TRBV19 to TRBJ1-6; a tentative D match to TRBD1 spans 5 bases. The CDR3 amino acid sequence is: CASSMIWGKNNSPLHF. The nucleotide sequence reads TGTGCCAGTAGTATGATCTGGGGCAAAAATAATTCACCCCTCCACTTT.